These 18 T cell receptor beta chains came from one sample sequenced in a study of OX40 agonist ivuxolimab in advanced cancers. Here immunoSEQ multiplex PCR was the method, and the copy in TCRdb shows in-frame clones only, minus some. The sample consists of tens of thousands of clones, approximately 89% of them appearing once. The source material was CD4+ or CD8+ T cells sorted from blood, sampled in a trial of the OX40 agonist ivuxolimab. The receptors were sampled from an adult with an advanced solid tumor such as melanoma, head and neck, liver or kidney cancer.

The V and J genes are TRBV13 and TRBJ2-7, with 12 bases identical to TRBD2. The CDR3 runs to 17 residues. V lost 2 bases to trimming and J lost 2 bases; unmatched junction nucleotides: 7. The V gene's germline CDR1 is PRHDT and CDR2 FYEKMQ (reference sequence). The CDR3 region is CASSLSLAGGNTYEQYF. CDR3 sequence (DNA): TGTGCCAGCAGCTTAAGCCTAGCGGGAGGGAACACCTACGAGCAGTACTTC. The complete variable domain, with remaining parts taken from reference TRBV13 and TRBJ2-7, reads AAGVIQSPRHLIKEKRETATLKCYPIPRHDTVYWYQQGPGQDPQFLISFYEKMQSDKGSIPDRFSAQQFSDYHSELNMSSLELGDSALYFCASSLSLAGGNTYEQYFGPGTRLTVT.

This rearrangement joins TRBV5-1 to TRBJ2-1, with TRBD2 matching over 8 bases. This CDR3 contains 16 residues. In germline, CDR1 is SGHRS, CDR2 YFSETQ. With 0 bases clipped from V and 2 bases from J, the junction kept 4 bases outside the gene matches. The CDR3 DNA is TGCGCCAGCAGCTTGGCACTAGCGGCTACCTACAATGAGCAGTTCTTC. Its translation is CASSLALAATYNEQFF.

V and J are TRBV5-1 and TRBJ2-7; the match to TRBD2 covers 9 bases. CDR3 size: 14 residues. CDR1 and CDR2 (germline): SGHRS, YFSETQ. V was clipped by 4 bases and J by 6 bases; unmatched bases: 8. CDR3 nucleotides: TGCGCCAGCAGCACCGTAGCGGGAGCGCCCGAGCAGTACTTC. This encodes CASSTVAGAPEQYF.

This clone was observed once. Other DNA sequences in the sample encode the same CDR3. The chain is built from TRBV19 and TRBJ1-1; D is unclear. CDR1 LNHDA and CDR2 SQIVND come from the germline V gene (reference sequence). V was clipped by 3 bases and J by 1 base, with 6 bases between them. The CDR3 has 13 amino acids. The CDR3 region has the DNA TGTGCCAGTAGTATTTGGGGGAACACTGAAGCTTTCTTT. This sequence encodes CASSIWGNTEAFF.

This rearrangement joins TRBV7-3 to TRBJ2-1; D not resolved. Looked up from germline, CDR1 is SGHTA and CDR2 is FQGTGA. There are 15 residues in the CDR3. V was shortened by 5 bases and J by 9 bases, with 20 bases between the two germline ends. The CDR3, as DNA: TGTGCCAGCAGCCCCGTTGTTACCCCTTTTAGTGAGCAGTTCTTC. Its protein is CASSPVVTPFSEQFF.

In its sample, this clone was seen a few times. The CDR3 DNA reads as TGCGCCAGCAGCTTGCCGGACCGCTCCTACGAGCAGTACTTC. Protein sequence: CASSLPDRSYEQYF. This chain joins TRBV5-1 and TRBJ2-7; no clear D. The CDR3 totals 14 residues. Germline CDR1 and CDR2: SGHRS and YFSETQ. V was shortened by 1 base and J by 0 bases, with 8 bases between the two germline ends.

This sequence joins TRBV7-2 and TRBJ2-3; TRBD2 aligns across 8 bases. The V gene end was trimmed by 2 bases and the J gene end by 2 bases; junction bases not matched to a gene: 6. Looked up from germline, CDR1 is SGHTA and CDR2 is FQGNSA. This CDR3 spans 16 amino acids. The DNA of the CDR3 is TGTGCCAGCAGCTTAACTAGCGGAAGGCCCACAGATACGCAGTATTTT. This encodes CASSLTSGRPTDTQYF.

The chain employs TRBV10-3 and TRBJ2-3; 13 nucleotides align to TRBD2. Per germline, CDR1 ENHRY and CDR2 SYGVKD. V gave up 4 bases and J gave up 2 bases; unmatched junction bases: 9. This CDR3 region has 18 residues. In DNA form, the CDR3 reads TGTGCCATCAGTGGTGGACCGGGGACTAGCGGGATCACAGATACGCAGTATTTT. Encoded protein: CAISGGPGTSGITDTQYF.

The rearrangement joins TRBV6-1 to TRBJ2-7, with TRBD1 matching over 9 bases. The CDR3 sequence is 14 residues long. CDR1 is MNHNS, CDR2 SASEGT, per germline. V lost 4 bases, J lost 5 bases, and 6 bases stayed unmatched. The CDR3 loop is CASSAGQGIDEQYF. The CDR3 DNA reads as TGTGCCAGCAGTGCCGGACAGGGGATTGACGAGCAGTACTTC.

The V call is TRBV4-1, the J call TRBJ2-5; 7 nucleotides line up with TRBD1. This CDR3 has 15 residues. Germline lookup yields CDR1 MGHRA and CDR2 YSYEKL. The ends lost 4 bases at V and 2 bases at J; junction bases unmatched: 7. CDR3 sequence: CASSLLGTVQETQYF. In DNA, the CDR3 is TGCGCCAGCAGCCTCCTGGGGACAGTACAAGAGACCCAGTACTTC.

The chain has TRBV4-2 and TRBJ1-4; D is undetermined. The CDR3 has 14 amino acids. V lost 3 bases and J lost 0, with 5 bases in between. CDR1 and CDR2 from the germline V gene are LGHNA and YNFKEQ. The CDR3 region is CASSQETTNEKLFF. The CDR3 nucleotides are TGTGCCAGCAGCCAGGAAACAACTAATGAAAAACTGTTTTTT.

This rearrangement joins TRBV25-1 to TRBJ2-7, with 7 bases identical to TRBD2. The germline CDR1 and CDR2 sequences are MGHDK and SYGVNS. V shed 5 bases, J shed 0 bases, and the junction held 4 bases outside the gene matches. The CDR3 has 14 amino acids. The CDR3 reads CASSRAGVSYEQYF. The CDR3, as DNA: TGTGCCAGCAGTAGGGCGGGAGTCTCCTACGAGCAGTACTTC.

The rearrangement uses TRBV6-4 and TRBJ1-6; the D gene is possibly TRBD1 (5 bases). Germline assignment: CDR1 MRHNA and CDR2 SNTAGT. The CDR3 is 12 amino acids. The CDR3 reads CTMGRYNSPLHF. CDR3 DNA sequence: TGTACAATGGGACGGTATAATTCACCCCTCCACTTT.

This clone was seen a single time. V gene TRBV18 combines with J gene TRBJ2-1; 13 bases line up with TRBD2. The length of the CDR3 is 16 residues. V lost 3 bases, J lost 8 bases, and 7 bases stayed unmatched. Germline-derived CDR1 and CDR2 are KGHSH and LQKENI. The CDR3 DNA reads TGTGCCAGCTCACCTGCCGGACTAGCGGGAGCGCATGAGCAGTTCTTC. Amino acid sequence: CASSPAGLAGAHEQFF. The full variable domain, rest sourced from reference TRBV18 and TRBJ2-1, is NAGVMQNPRHLVRRRGQEARLRCSPMKGHSHVYWYRQLPEEGLKFMVYLQKENIIDESGMPKERFSAEFPKEGPSILRIQQVVRGDSAAYFCASSPAGLAGAHEQFFGPGTRLTVL.

CDR3 sequence reads: CASRPGLAGLPYEQYF. In nucleotides, the CDR3 is TGTGCCAGCAGACCGGGACTAGCGGGTCTACCCTACGAGCAGTACTTC. The chain combines TRBV5-6 with TRBJ2-7, with 12 bases aligning to TRBD2. The CDR3 loop spans 16 amino acids. CDR1 and CDR2 (germline): SGHDT, YYEEEE. Trimming cost V 5 bases and J 2 bases; bases outside gene matches: 8.

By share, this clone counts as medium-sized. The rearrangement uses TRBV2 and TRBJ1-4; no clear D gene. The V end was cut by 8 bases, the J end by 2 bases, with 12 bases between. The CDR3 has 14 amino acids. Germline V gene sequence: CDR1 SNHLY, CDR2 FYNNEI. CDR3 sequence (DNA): TGTGCCAGCGGTCGTAAGCGGACTAATGAAAAACTGTTTTTT. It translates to CASGRKRTNEKLFF.

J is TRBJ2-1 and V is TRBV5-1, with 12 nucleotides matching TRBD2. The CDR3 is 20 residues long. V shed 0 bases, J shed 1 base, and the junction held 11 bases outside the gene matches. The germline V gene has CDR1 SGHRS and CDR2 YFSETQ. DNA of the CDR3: TGCGCCAGCAGCTTGGGGAGGGGACTAGCGGGCTCATCATCCTACAATGAGCAGTTCTTC. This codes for CASSLGRGLAGSSSYNEQFF. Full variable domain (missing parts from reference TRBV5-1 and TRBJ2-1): KAGVTQTPRYLIKTRGQQVTLSCSPISGHRSVSWYQQTPGQGLQFLFEYFSETQRNKGNFPGRFSGRQFSNSRSEMNVSTLELGDSALYLCASSLGRGLAGSSSYNEQFFGPGTRLTVL.

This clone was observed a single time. The CDR3 protein is CSVGLAAYNEQFF. DNA for the CDR3: TGCAGCGTTGGACTAGCGGCTTACAATGAGCAGTTCTTC. The rearrangement links TRBV29-1 to TRBJ2-1, with 9 positions matching TRBD2. The CDR3 has 13 amino acids. The J segment lost 4 bases and the V segment lost 4 bases, leaving 2 bases of the junction unmatched. Germline V gene sequence: CDR1 SQVTM, CDR2 ANQGSEA.